The 22 T cell receptor beta chains in this list originate from one sample, sequenced in a study of T cells in Graves' hyperthyroidism and ophthalmopathy. RNA transcripts gave rise to amplified TCR beta CDR3 regions. The TCR CDR3 was amplified in a first-round RT-PCR using the HTBI primer set. Each CDR3 protein gets one entry after TCRdb re-called the multiplex PCR reads with MiXCR. The sample contains 400,000 to 550,000 distinct CDR3 sequences, 14% of which appear only once. The sample comprised blood. The receptor set was obtained from a woman aged 18-29 years with Graves' hyperthyroidism.

The chain combines TRBV20-1 with TRBJ1-3; D gene ambiguous. The CDR3 length is 12 residues. Trimming shortened V by 8 bases and J by 0 bases, and 8 bases separated the two germline ends. Per the germline V gene, CDR1 is DFQATT and CDR2 is SNEGSKA (reference sequence). The CDR3 region is CSSESSGNTIYF. The DNA for the CDR3 is TGCAGTTCAGAGAGCTCTGGAAACACCATATATTTT.

The V gene is TRBV19, the J gene TRBJ2-3, with D perhaps TRBD1 or TRBD2 (6 bases each). Germline values: CDR1 LNHDA, CDR2 SQIVND (reference sequence). CDR3 size: 14 residues. V gave up 8 bases and J gave up 2 bases, with 14 bases separating them. For the CDR3, the DNA is TGTGCCAGTGGGGGGCCTAGATACACAGATACGCAGTATTTT. Its translation is CASGGPRYTDTQYF.

This clonotype was detected many times. The chain has TRBV2 and TRBJ2-7; 8 positions match TRBD2. The CDR3 runs 14 residues. J was trimmed by 5 bases and V by 6 bases; bases with no gene match: 9. Per germline, CDR1 SNHLY and CDR2 FYNNEI. CDR3 bases: TGTGCCAGCAGCGCCCCAGCGGGAGCGGACGAGCAGTACGTC. It translates to CASSAPAGADEQYV.

There are many counts of this clonotype. This rearrangement joins TRBV2 to TRBJ2-6; 10 bases fit TRBD1. In germline, CDR1 is SNHLY, CDR2 FYNNEI. CDR3 length: 16 amino acids. After removal of 8 bases from V and 0 bases from J, the junction contained 4 bases not matched to a gene. Here the CDR3 reads CASLRTGGSGANVLTF. In DNA form, the CDR3 reads TGTGCCAGCCTCAGGACAGGGGGCTCTGGGGCCAACGTCCTGACTTTC.

At least ten counts were recorded for this clonotype. This chain joins TRBV6-2 or TRBV6-3 and TRBJ2-2, with TRBD1 identical over 9 bases. The CDR3 covers 15 residues. Germline lookup yields CDR1 MNHEY and CDR2 SVGEGT. The ends lost 6 bases at V and 3 bases at J; junction bases unmatched: 5. CDR3 coding DNA: TGTGCCAGCAGGCAGGACAGGGGATACACCGGGGAGCTGTTTTTT. Amino acid sequence: CASRQDRGYTGELFF.

CDR3 sequence: CASSLASGQGGSYTF. The CDR3 nucleotides read TGCGCCAGCAGCTTGGCCTCCGGACAGGGTGGTAGCTACACCTTC. The V gene is TRBV5-1, the J gene TRBJ1-2; 8 bases line up with TRBD1. The V gene end was trimmed by 0 bases and the J gene end by 9 bases; junction bases not matched to a gene: 10. Germline CDR1 SGHRS, CDR2 YFSETQ. The CDR3 has 15 residues. The whole variable domain, filled in from reference TRBV5-1 and TRBJ1-2, reads KAGVTQTPRYLIKTRGQQVTLSCSPISGHRSVSWYQQTPGQGLQFLFEYFSETQRNKGNFPGRFSGRQFSNSRSEMNVSTLELGDSALYLCASSLASGQGGSYTFGSGTRLTVV.

This clonotype was detected many times. This chain uses TRBV12-3 or TRBV12-4 with TRBJ2-3; TRBD2 matches 8 bases. Trimming at V came to 6 bases and at J to 0 bases, leaving 8 bases not matched to a gene. The CDR3 covers 16 residues. The CDR3 region has the DNA TGTGCCAGCAGGACTAGCGCCTATTCTAGCACAGATACGCAGTATTTT. This encodes CASRTSAYSSTDTQYF.

This clonotype was seen ten or more times. The genes are TRBV19 and TRBJ2-5; a possible D gene is TRBD2 (5 bases). V was pared by 5 bases and J by 4 bases, with 14 bases between. Looked up from germline, CDR1 is LNHDA and CDR2 is SQIVND (reference sequence). CDR3 length: 14 residues. The CDR3 DNA is TGTGCCAGTAGTCGAGACCGGGCGGGAGAGACCCAGTACTTC. This translates into CASSRDRAGETQYF.

This clonotype was recorded at least ten times. This chain joins TRBV10-3 and TRBJ2-3, with D unclear. Per germline, CDR1 ENHRY and CDR2 SYGVKD. Trimming took 3 bases from V and 1 from J, leaving 11 bases between them. CDR3 length equals 15 residues. CDR3 region: CAISDVGRRTDTQYF. CDR3 sequence (DNA): TGTGCCATCAGTGATGTTGGCAGGCGCACAGATACGCAGTATTTT.

This clonotype was seen many times. The V and J genes are TRBV2 and TRBJ2-2; 7 bases are shared with TRBD2. V was clipped by 7 bases and J by 3 bases; unmatched bases: 5. The CDR3 covers 14 residues. The germline CDR1 and CDR2 sequences are SNHLY and FYNNEI. The CDR3 coding sequence is TGTGCCAGCAATTTGGCGGGAGACACCGGGGAGCTGTTTTTT. Its translation: CASNLAGDTGELFF.

The J gene is TRBJ2-1, the V gene TRBV3-1; 7 bases agree with TRBD1. Trimming cost V 7 bases and J 9 bases; bases outside gene matches: 3. The CDR3 sequence is 11 residues long. In germline, CDR1 is LGHDT, CDR2 YNNKEL (reference sequence). The CDR3 DNA reads TGTGCCAGCAAAGGGGGCAGTGAGCAGTTCTTC. It yields the protein CASKGGSEQFF.

This clonotype was found many times. The chain uses TRBV6-2 or TRBV6-3 and TRBJ2-2; weak D call: TRBD1 (7 bases). The CDR3 loop spans 11 amino acids. V was trimmed by 5 bases and J by 13 bases, leaving 11 bases between them. Germline CDR1 reads MNHEY; CDR2 reads SVGEGT. CDR3 loop: CASSQGGRLFF. The CDR3 nucleotides are TGTGCCAGCAGTCAGGGGGGAAGGCTGTTTTTT.

This clonotype was seen just once. This chain joins TRBV2 and TRBJ2-2; 9 positions match TRBD2. J lost 5 bases, V lost 0 bases, and 7 bases had no gene match. The CDR3 extends over 17 amino acids. Germline values: CDR1 SNHLY, CDR2 FYNNEI. CDR3 in DNA: TGTGCCAGCAGTGAAGCGCTGCTAGCGGGAATGACCGGGGAGCTGTTTTTT. It is translated as CASSEALLAGMTGELFF.

About this clonotype itself: One base away lies a much larger clone, so this may be a sequencing read error. This rearrangement joins TRBV20-1 to TRBJ2-1; 7 nucleotides align to TRBD2. CDR3 size: 14 residues. Germline values: CDR1 DFQATT, CDR2 SNEGSKA (reference sequence). CDR3 sequence (DNA): TGCTGTGCTCCAAACAGCGGGATGGGTAATGAGCAGTTCTTC. This translates into CCAPNSGMGNEQFF.

A few counts support this clonotype. The V gene is TRBV18, the J gene TRBJ2-5; 7 bases align to TRBD1. Per the germline V gene, CDR1 is KGHSH and CDR2 is LQKENI. CDR3 length: 13 residues. After removal of 8 bases from V and 5 bases from J, the junction contained 8 bases not matched to a gene. The CDR3 protein is CASSLGTVETQYF. The CDR3 DNA is TGTGCCAGCAGCTTGGGGACAGTCGAGACCCAGTACTTC.

The CDR3 sequence is CASSLVPSDYYEQYV. CDR3 DNA: TGTGCCAGCAGCTTAGTCCCTAGCGACTACTACGAGCAGTACGTC. The chain links TRBV7-2 to TRBJ2-7, with a weak D call TRBD2 (6 bases). Trimming removed 1 base at V and 3 bases at J, with 13 bases between. The CDR3 totals 15 residues. Per germline, CDR1 SGHTA and CDR2 FQGNSA.

This clonotype appeared many times. The V and J genes are TRBV27 and TRBJ2-1; a possible D gene is TRBD2 (5 bases). V gave up 4 bases and J gave up 0 bases, with 10 bases separating them. Germline V gives CDR1 MNHEY, CDR2 SMNVEV (reference sequence). The CDR3 sequence is 15 residues long. Written as DNA, the CDR3 is TGTGCCAGCAGTTCTCGCGGGCCCTCCTACAATGAGCAGTTCTTC. Protein product: CASSSRGPSYNEQFF.

This chain joins TRBV7-3 and TRBJ1-1; weak D call: TRBD1 (5 bases). Trimming cost V 5 bases and J 4 bases, with 23 bases left between them. Looked up from germline, CDR1 is SGHTA and CDR2 is FQGTGA. The CDR3 sequence is 17 residues long. The DNA of the CDR3 is TGTGCCAGCAGCCAAAACGGGGGGAGAGGTGTTGGCACTGAAGCTTTCTTT. This sequence encodes CASSQNGGRGVGTEAFF.

This clonotype was counted at least ten times. The chain has TRBV29-1 and TRBJ2-3, with D tentatively TRBD1 or TRBD2 (5 bases each). The CDR3 extends over 14 amino acids. Per germline, CDR1 SQVTM and CDR2 ANQGSEA. Trimming removed 0 bases from V and 11 bases from J, with 18 bases in between. The CDR3 nucleotides read TGCAGCGTTGAAGATCCCAGGTTTGGGGGAGTGCAGTATTTT. It translates to CSVEDPRFGGVQYF.

With regard to this clonotype: At one boundary the junction diverges from the germline segment, which might be a read error. The CDR3 sequence: CAGSLYSDGQIKPQHF. CDR3 sequence (DNA): TGTGCCGGCAGTCTTTACTCGGACGGACAAATTAAGCCCCAGCATTTT. The rearrangement uses TRBV28 and TRBJ1-5, with D possibly being TRBD1 (5 bases). The CDR3 sequence is 16 residues long. The germline V gene has CDR1 MDHEN and CDR2 SYDVKM.

This clonotype showed up just a few times. Here the CDR3 DNA reads TGTGCCTGGGCCGGGACAGGGGTCAATGAGCAGTTCTTC. It encodes CAWAGTGVNEQFF. The V gene is TRBV30, the J gene TRBJ2-1; 10 bases match TRBD1. The trim removed 5 bases at V and 6 bases at J, leaving 4 bases unmatched. There are 13 residues in the CDR3. The germline V gene has CDR1 GTSNPN and CDR2 SVGIG (reference sequence).

V gene TRBV19 combines with J gene TRBJ2-2; 10 bases align to TRBD2. This CDR3 is built from 16 residues. Germline lookup yields CDR1 LNHDA and CDR2 SQIVND (reference sequence). V shed 9 bases, J shed 5 bases, and the junction held 12 bases outside the gene matches. The chain's CDR3 is CASVPLAGDNTGELFF. The CDR3 DNA sequence: TGTGCCAGCGTCCCCCTAGCGGGAGATAATACCGGGGAGCTGTTTTTT.